Listed below are T cell receptor beta chains from one sample, sequenced in a study of CD8 T cells in Susac syndrome. MiXCR, run by TCRdb on the immunoSEQ multiplex PCR reads, gives a single entry per CDR3 protein. The sample records 130,000 to 150,000 distinct CDR3 sequences, 85% to 95% being singletons. The sample comprised CD8+ T cells from PBMCs. Receptor source: a human donor in good health. Each CDR3 is given with its conserved first and last residue. D genes are given only for firm matches. Size values are once, few and many counts, or a class for expanded clones, and some rows have none.

V: TRBV11-2; size: NA; J: TRBJ2-1; D: NA; CDR3: CASSPPGPYSYNEQFF; DNA: TGTGCCAGCAGCCCACCAGGGCCTTACTCCTACAATGAGCAGTTCTTC
V: TRBV27; size: NA; J: TRBJ2-5; D: NA; CDR3: CASSSPGETQYF; DNA: TGTGCCAGCAGTTCCCCCGGAGAGACCCAGTACTTC
V: TRBV29-1; size: NA; J: TRBJ2-3; D: NA; CDR3: CSVVRGFTDTQYF; DNA: TGCAGCGTTGTTCGGGGGTTTACAGATACGCAGTATTTT
V: TRBV4-1; size: NA; J: TRBJ2-1; D: NA; CDR3: CASSQLKGTEQFF; DNA: TGCGCCAGCAGCCAACTAAAGGGTACGGAGCAGTTCTTC
V: TRBV27; size: NA; J: TRBJ2-7; D: TRBD1; CDR3: CASSLNRGHNEQYF; DNA: TGTGCCAGCAGCTTAAACAGGGGGCATAACGAGCAGTACTTC
V: TRBV29-1; size: NA; J: TRBJ1-3; D: TRBD1; CDR3: CSVWTGQAGNTIYF; DNA: TGCAGCGTTTGGACAGGTCAGGCGGGAAACACCATATATTTT
V: TRBV12-3/TRBV12-4; size: NA; J: TRBJ2-1; D: NA; CDR3: CASRSNRDNDNEQFF; DNA: TGTGCCAGCAGGTCTAACCGGGACAATGACAATGAGCAGTTCTTC
V: TRBV30; size: NA; J: TRBJ2-5; D: TRBD2; CDR3: CAWKLADQETQYF; DNA: TGTGCCTGGAAGCTAGCGGATCAAGAGACCCAGTACTTC
V: TRBV15; size: NA; J: TRBJ1-3; D: NA; CDR3: CATSRGGGNSGNTIYF; DNA: TGTGCCACCAGCAGAGGCGGGGGAAACTCTGGAAACACCATATATTTT
V: TRBV11-2; size: NA; J: TRBJ2-3; D: NA; CDR3: CASSLVGGPGDTQYF; DNA: TGTGCCAGCAGCTTAGTGGGCGGCCCAGGCGATACGCAGTATTTT
V: TRBV6-6; size: once; J: TRBJ2-5; D: NA; CDR3: CASSQPLAPQETQYF; DNA: TGTGCCAGCAGTCAACCTCTAGCGCCCCAAGAGACCCAGTACTTC
V: TRBV20-1; size: NA; J: TRBJ2-7; D: TRBD1; CDR3: CSAEDRGSNYEQYF; DNA: TGCAGTGCCGAAGACAGGGGGTCTAACTACGAGCAGTACTTC
V: TRBV5-4; size: NA; J: TRBJ2-7; D: NA; CDR3: CASSSIHEQYF; DNA: TGTGCCAGCAGCTCCATTCACGAGCAGTACTTC
V: TRBV19; size: NA; J: TRBJ1-1; D: NA; CDR3: CASSMEEDTEAFF; DNA: TGTGCCAGTAGTATGGAAGAGGACACTGAAGCTTTCTTT
V: TRBV5-1; size: NA; J: TRBJ2-1; D: TRBD1; CDR3: CASSLWLTGGEQFF; DNA: TGCGCCAGCAGCTTGTGGCTCACAGGGGGTGAGCAGTTCTTC
V: TRBV12-3/TRBV12-4; size: once; J: TRBJ1-1; D: NA; CDR3: CASRPEGPEAFF; DNA: TGTGCCAGCAGACCAGAAGGGCCTGAAGCTTTCTTT
V: TRBV9; size: NA; J: TRBJ2-7; D: TRBD2; CDR3: CASSVDGRRSYEQYF; DNA: TGTGCCAGCAGCGTAGACGGGAGGCGCTCCTACGAGCAGTACTTC
V: TRBV29-1; size: NA; J: TRBJ2-7; D: TRBD2; CDR3: CSVEEAGGYEQYF; DNA: TGCAGCGTTGAAGAGGCGGGGGGTTACGAGCAGTACTTC
V: TRBV29-1; size: NA; J: TRBJ2-1; D: TRBD2; CDR3: CSVEGLAGGAYNEQFF; DNA: TGCAGCGTCGAGGGGCTAGCGGGAGGAGCCTACAATGAGCAGTTCTTC
V: TRBV20-1; size: once; J: TRBJ2-1; D: TRBD2; CDR3: CSALAETYNEQFF; DNA: TGCAGTGCTCTAGCGGAAACCTACAATGAGCAGTTCTTC
V: TRBV27; size: NA; J: TRBJ2-3; D: NA; CDR3: CASSFSPADTQYF; DNA: TGTGCCAGCAGTTTTTCACCCGCAGATACGCAGTATTTT
V: TRBV27; size: NA; J: TRBJ2-7; D: TRBD2; CDR3: CASSFSGSWYEQYF; DNA: TGTGCCAGCAGTTTTAGCGGGAGTTGGTACGAGCAGTACTTC
V: TRBV27; size: NA; J: TRBJ2-3; D: TRBD2; CDR3: CASSLSTSGSTDTQYF; DNA: TGTGCCAGCAGTCTCTCGACTAGCGGGAGCACAGATACGCAGTATTTT
V: TRBV27; size: NA; J: TRBJ2-7; D: NA; CDR3: CASSFSNPRAPYEQYF; DNA: TGTGCCAGCAGTTTTTCGAACCCTCGAGCTCCCTACGAGCAGTACTTC
V: TRBV5-4; size: NA; J: TRBJ2-3; D: NA; CDR3: CASRKDHGTDTQYF; DNA: TGTGCCAGCCGGAAGGACCACGGCACAGATACGCAGTATTTT
V: TRBV7-6; size: once; J: TRBJ2-5; D: TRBD2; CDR3: CASSFTGGRETQYF; DNA: TGTGCCAGCAGCTTCACGGGAGGGCGCGAGACCCAGTACTTC
V: TRBV19; size: NA; J: TRBJ2-7; D: NA; CDR3: CASTDVVGGYEQYF; DNA: TGTGCCAGTACCGACGTCGTGGGGGGCTACGAGCAGTACTTC
V: TRBV20-1; size: NA; J: TRBJ2-7; D: NA; CDR3: CSANPGTSPYEQYF; DNA: TGCAGTGCTAATCCCGGGACTTCCCCCTACGAGCAGTACTTC
V: TRBV27; size: NA; J: TRBJ2-1; D: NA; CDR3: CASSFGTWEFF; DNA: TGTGCCAGCAGTTTTGGGACTTGGGAGTTCTTC
V: TRBV4-3; size: NA; J: TRBJ2-3; D: NA; CDR3: CASSQDFGDGPQDTQYF; DNA: TGCGCCAGCAGCCAAGATTTCGGGGATGGGCCTCAAGATACGCAGTATTTT
V: TRBV7-2; size: NA; J: TRBJ2-5; D: TRBD2; CDR3: CASSAGTSGSEETQYF; DNA: TGTGCCAGCAGCGCGGGGACTAGCGGGAGCGAAGAGACCCAGTACTTC
V: TRBV9; size: NA; J: TRBJ1-2; D: TRBD1; CDR3: CASSGGQGKNGYTF; DNA: TGTGCCAGCAGCGGGGGACAGGGCAAGAATGGCTACACCTTC
V: TRBV30; size: NA; J: TRBJ1-2; D: NA; CDR3: CAWSGGQNYGYTF; DNA: TGTGCCTGGAGCGGTGGGCAGAACTATGGCTACACCTTC
V: TRBV28; size: NA; J: TRBJ2-3; D: NA; CDR3: CASSNVERNTDTQYF; DNA: TGTGCCAGCTCAAATGTCGAGCGGAACACAGATACGCAGTATTTT
V: TRBV28; size: NA; J: TRBJ2-1; D: NA; CDR3: CASSASWGANEQFF; DNA: TGTGCCAGCAGTGCAAGCTGGGGCGCAAATGAGCAGTTCTTC
V: TRBV27; size: NA; J: TRBJ2-1; D: NA; CDR3: CASSLMEGQQFF; DNA: TGTGCCAGCAGTTTAATGGAGGGTCAGCAGTTCTTC
V: TRBV5-1; size: NA; J: TRBJ2-1; D: TRBD2; CDR3: CASSTRPSGDREQFF; DNA: TGCGCCAGCAGCACGAGGCCTAGCGGGGACCGGGAGCAGTTCTTC
V: TRBV4-3; size: once; J: TRBJ2-7; D: NA; CDR3: CASSQGGDSGISYEQYF; DNA: TGCGCCAGCAGCCAAGGGGGTGATAGCGGAATCTCCTACGAGCAGTACTTC
V: TRBV6-5; size: NA; J: TRBJ2-7; D: NA; CDR3: CASSQSRSYEQYF; DNA: TGTGCCAGCAGTCAATCAAGATCCTACGAGCAGTACTTC
V: TRBV19; size: NA; J: TRBJ2-7; D: NA; CDR3: CATTGSAYEQYF; DNA: TGTGCCACGACAGGTTCCGCCTACGAGCAGTACTTC
V: TRBV6-4; size: NA; J: TRBJ2-1; D: NA; CDR3: CASSDGLVGDEQFF; DNA: TGTGCCAGCAGTGATGGGCTAGTGGGCGATGAGCAGTTCTTC
V: TRBV4-3; size: NA; J: TRBJ2-2; D: NA; CDR3: CASSQDGGGGTGELFF; DNA: TGCGCCAGCAGCCAAGATGGGGGAGGAGGGACCGGGGAGCTGTTTTTT
V: TRBV20-1; size: NA; J: TRBJ2-1; D: TRBD2; CDR3: CSANPTSGDYNEQFF; DNA: TGCAGTGCCAACCCGACTAGCGGAGACTACAATGAGCAGTTCTTC
V: TRBV12-3/TRBV12-4; size: NA; J: TRBJ2-6; D: NA; CDR3: CASSRTVGWANVLTF; DNA: TGTGCCAGCAGTCGGACAGTTGGCTGGGCCAACGTCCTGACTTTC
V: TRBV7-2; size: NA; J: TRBJ2-7; D: NA; CDR3: CASSVWSQHRGEQYF; DNA: TGTGCCAGCAGCGTATGGTCGCAACACCGGGGCGAGCAGTACTTC
V: TRBV19; size: NA; J: TRBJ2-7; D: NA; CDR3: CASSNGVHEQYF; DNA: TGTGCCAGTAGTAACGGAGTCCACGAGCAGTACTTC
V: TRBV27; size: NA; J: TRBJ2-1; D: NA; CDR3: CASSFNRYNEQFF; DNA: TGTGCCAGCAGTTTCAACCGGTACAATGAGCAGTTCTTC
V: TRBV19; size: NA; J: TRBJ2-1; D: NA; CDR3: CASSIAGLEEQFF; DNA: TGTGCCAGTAGTATAGCTGGATTGGAGGAGCAGTTCTTC
V: TRBV27; size: once; J: TRBJ2-1; D: TRBD2; CDR3: CASSPGLAENEQFF; DNA: TGTGCCAGCAGTCCGGGACTAGCGGAGAATGAGCAGTTCTTC
V: TRBV3-1; size: NA; J: TRBJ2-1; D: TRBD2; CDR3: CASSQAGTSSYNEQFF; DNA: TGTGCCAGCAGCCAAGCTGGGACTAGCTCCTACAATGAGCAGTTCTTC
V: TRBV7-9; size: NA; J: TRBJ2-7; D: NA; CDR3: CASSGGWAYEQYF; DNA: TGTGCCAGCAGCGGTGGCTGGGCCTACGAGCAGTACTTC
V: TRBV3-1; size: NA; J: TRBJ2-7; D: NA; CDR3: CASSPGLHYEQYF; DNA: TGTGCCAGCAGCCCGGGACTGCACTACGAGCAGTACTTC
V: TRBV20-1; size: NA; J: TRBJ2-5; D: TRBD1; CDR3: CSASDRGPETQYF; DNA: TGCAGTGCTAGCGACAGGGGGCCAGAGACCCAGTACTTC